The present T cell receptor beta chain was sequenced within a study of blood T cell repertoires in COVID-19. Unmatched junction bases numbered 7, after V lost 4 bases and J lost 6 bases. Germline V gene data show CDR1 as SGHNT and CDR2 as YYREEE (reference sequence). The CDR3 loop spans 15 amino acids. The protocol was immunoSEQ multiplex PCR, while the TCRdb copy is restricted to in-frame clones and leaves out a portion. The table records some 260,000 clones, 85% to 90% of them present only once. The J gene is TRBJ1-2, the V gene TRBV5-4, with TRBD1 matching over 12 bases. The source is a man in his forties who had recovered from COVID-19. Sequenced sample: PBMCs or T cells enriched from blood (not recorded which). The CDR3 reads CASSPGTGGANGYTF. Written as DNA, the CDR3 is TGTGCCAGCAGCCCGGGGACAGGGGGCGCAAATGGCTACACCTTC.